The clone carrying this T cell receptor beta chain was seen repeatedly, ten times or more. Its antigen is still unknown. Amplifying from RNA transcripts, the study obtained TCR beta CDR3 regions. HTBI-primed RT-PCR formed the first round, and a multiplex PCR formed the second. TCRdb redid the calling of the multiplex PCR reads with MiXCR, one entry per CDR3 protein. The sample has roughly 410,000 distinct CDR3 sequences, 15% to 17% seen once. Exclusion criteria comprised other autoimmune diseases, uncontrolled infections, pregnancy or lactation in patients. V was trimmed by 5 bases and J by 5 bases, leaving 18 bases between them. The CDR3 loop spans 15 amino acids. This specimen comes from a study of Graves' ophthalmopathy and Graves' hyperthyroidism. Across the whole study: No treatment had been given when peripheral blood was collected at initial diagnosis.

General study findings and limits: Its predictions of ophthalmopathy progression gave the model 70.59% sensitivity and approximately 72% specificity.

Sequences were obtained from peripheral blood. The chain is built from TRBV12-3 or TRBV12-4 and TRBJ1-1, with D possibly TRBD1 on 6 matching bases. This receptor was obtained from a woman younger than 30 with stable Graves' hyperthyroidism. CDR3 DNA sequence: TGTGCCAGCAGTCCGCTACAGGGTTTAATTACTGAAGCTTTCTTT. Translating it yields CASSPLQGLITEAFF.